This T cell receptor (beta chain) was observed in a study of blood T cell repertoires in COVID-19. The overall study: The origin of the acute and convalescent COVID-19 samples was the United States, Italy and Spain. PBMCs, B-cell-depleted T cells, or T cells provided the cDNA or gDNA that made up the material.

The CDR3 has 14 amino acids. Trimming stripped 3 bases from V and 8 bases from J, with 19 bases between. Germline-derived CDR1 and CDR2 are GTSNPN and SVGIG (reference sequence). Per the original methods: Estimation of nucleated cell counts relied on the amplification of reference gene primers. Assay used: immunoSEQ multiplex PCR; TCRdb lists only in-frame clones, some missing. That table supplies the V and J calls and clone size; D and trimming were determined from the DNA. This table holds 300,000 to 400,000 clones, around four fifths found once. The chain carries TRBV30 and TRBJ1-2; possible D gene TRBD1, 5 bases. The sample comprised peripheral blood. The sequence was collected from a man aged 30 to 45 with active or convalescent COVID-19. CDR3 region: CAWSGGSWALGYTF. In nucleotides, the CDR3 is TGTGCCTGGAGCGGGGGTAGTTGGGCCTTAGGCTACACCTTC.